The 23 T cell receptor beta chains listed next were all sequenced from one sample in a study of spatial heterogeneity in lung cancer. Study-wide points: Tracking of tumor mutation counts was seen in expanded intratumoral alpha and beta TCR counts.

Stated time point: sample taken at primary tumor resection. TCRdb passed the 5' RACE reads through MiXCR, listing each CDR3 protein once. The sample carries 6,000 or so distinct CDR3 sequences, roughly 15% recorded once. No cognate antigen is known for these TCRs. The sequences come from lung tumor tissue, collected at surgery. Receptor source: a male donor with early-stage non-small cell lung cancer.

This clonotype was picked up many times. The DNA for the CDR3 is TGTGCCAGCAGCTTAGCATCGACGGCCTCTGGAAACACCATATATTTT. As protein: CASSLASTASGNTIYF. The rearrangement links TRBV7-9 to TRBJ1-3, with unresolved D. There are 16 residues in the CDR3. V was cut by 0 bases and J by 0 bases, with 9 bases left in between. Germline V CDR1 and CDR2: SEHNR, FQNEAQ (reference sequence). The full variable domain, its missing parts supplied by reference TRBV7-9 and TRBJ1-3, is DTGVSQNPRHKITKRGQNVTFRCDPISEHNRLYWYRQTLGQGPEFLTYFQNEAQLEKSRLLSDRFSAERPKGSFSTLEIQRTEQGDSAMYLCASSLASTASGNTIYFGEGSWLTVV.

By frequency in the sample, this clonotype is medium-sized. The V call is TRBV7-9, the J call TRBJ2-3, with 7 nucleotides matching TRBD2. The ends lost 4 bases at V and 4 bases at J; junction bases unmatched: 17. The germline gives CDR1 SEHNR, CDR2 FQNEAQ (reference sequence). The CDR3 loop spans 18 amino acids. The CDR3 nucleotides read TGTGCCAGCAGCTCGCCCAACTTAAATGGACTAGTTGCAGATACGCAGTATTTT. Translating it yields CASSSPNLNGLVADTQYF.

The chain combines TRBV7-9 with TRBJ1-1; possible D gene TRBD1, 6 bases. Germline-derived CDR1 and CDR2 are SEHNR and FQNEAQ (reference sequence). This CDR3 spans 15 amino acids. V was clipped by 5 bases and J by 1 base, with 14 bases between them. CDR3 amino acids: CASSPPGAQNTEAFF. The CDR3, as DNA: TGTGCCAGCAGCCCGCCGGGGGCTCAGAACACTGAAGCTTTCTTT.

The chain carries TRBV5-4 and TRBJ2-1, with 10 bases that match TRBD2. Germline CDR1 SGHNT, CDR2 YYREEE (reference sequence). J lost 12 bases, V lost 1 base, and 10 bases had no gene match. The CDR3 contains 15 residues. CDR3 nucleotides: TGTGCCAGCAGCTTGAGGGTAGCGGGGGGCCGCGCGCAGTTCTTC. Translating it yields CASSLRVAGGRAQFF.

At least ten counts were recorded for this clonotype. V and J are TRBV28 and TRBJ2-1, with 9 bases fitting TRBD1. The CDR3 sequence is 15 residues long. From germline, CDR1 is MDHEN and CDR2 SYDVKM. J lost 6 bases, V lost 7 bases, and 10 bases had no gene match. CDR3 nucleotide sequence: TGTGCCAGCACCCTTGCCGGACAGGGGTCCAATGAGCAGTTCTTC. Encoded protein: CASTLAGQGSNEQFF.

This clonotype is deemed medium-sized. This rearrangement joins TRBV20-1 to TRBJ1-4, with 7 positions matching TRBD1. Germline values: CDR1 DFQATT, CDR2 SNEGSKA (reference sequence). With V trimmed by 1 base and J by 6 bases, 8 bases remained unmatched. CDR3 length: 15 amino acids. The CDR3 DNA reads TGCAGTGCTAGAGGGGAGGGGGCTCTGCATGAAAAACTGTTTTTT. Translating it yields CSARGEGALHEKLFF.

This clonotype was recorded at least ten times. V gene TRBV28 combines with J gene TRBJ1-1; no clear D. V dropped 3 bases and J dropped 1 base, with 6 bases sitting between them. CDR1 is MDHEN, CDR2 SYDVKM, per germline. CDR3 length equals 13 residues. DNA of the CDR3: TGTGCCAGCAGTTTTTCCGGGAACACTGAAGCTTTCTTT. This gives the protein CASSFSGNTEAFF.

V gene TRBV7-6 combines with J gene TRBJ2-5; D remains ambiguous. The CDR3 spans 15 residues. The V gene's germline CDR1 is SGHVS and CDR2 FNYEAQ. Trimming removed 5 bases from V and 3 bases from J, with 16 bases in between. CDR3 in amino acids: CASSTHRSWEETQYF. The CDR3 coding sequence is TGTGCCAGCAGCACCCATCGTTCGTGGGAAGAGACCCAGTACTTC.

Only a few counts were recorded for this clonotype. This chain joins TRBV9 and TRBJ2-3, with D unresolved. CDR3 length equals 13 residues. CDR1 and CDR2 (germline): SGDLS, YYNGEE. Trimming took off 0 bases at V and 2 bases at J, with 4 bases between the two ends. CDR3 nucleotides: TGTGCCAGCAGCGTAGGTAACACAGATACGCAGTATTTT. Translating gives CASSVGNTDTQYF.

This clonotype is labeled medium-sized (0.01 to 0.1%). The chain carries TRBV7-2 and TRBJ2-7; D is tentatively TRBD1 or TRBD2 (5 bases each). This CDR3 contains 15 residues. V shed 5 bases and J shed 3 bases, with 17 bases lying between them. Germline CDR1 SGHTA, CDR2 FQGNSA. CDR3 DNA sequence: TGTGCCAGCAGCGATAAGACCGGGGCCTACTACGAGCAGTACTTC. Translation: CASSDKTGAYYEQYF.

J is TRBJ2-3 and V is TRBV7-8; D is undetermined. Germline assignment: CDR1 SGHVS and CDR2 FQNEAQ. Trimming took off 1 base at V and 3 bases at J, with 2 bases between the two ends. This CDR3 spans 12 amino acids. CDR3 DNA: TGTGCCAGCAGCTTAGGTACAGATACGCAGTATTTT. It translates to CASSLGTDTQYF.

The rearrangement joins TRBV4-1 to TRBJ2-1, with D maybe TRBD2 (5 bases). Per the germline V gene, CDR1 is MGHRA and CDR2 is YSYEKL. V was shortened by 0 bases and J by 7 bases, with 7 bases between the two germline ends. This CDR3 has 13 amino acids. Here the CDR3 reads CASSQDTGNEQFF. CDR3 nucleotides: TGCGCCAGCAGCCAAGATACGGGGAATGAGCAGTTCTTC.

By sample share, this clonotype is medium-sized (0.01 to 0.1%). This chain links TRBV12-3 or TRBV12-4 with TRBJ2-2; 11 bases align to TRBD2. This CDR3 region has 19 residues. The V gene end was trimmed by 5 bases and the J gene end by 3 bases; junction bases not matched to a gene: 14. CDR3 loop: CASSPHLAGGPTDTGELFF. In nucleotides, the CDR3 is TGTGCCAGCAGTCCCCATCTAGCGGGAGGACCCACTGACACCGGGGAGCTGTTTTTT.

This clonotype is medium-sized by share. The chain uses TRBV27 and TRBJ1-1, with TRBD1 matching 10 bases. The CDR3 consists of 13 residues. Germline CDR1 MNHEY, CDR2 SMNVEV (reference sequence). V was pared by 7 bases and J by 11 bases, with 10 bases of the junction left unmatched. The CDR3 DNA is TGTGCCAGCAAGCCCCGGGACAGGGGTTATGCTTTCTTT. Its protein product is CASKPRDRGYAFF.

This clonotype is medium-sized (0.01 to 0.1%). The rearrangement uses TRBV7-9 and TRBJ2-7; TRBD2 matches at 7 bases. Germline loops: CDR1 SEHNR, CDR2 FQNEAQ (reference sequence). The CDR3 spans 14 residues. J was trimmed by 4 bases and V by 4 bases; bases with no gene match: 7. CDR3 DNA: TGTGCCAGCAGCTCCCGGGAGGACGCTTACGAGCAGTACTTC. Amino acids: CASSSREDAYEQYF.

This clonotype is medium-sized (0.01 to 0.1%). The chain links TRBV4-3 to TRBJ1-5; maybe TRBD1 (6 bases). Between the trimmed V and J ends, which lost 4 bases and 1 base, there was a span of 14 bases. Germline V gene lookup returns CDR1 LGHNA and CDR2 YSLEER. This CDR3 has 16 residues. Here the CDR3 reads CASSLDSGLSNQPQHF. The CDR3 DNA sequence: TGCGCCAGCAGCCTGGACAGTGGCCTCAGCAATCAGCCCCAGCATTTT.

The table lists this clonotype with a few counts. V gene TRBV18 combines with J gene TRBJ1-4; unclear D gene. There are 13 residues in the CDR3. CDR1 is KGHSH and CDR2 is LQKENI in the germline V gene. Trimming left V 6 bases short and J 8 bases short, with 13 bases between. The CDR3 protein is CASSLVTGEKLFF. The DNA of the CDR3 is TGTGCCAGCTCGCTGGTGACGGGAGAAAAACTGTTTTTT. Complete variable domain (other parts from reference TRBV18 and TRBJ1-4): NAGVMQNPRHLVRRRGQEARLRCSPMKGHSHVYWYRQLPEEGLKFMVYLQKENIIDESGMPKERFSAEFPKEGPSILRIQQVVRGDSAAYFCASSLVTGEKLFFGSGTQLSVL.

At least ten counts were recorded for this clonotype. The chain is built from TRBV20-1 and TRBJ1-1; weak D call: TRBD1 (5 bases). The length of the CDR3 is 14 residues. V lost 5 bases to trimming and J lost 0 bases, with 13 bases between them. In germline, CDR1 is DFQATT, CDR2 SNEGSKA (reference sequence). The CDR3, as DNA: TGCAGTGCTCCAGGGACGTTTATGAACACTGAAGCTTTCTTT. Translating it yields CSAPGTFMNTEAFF.

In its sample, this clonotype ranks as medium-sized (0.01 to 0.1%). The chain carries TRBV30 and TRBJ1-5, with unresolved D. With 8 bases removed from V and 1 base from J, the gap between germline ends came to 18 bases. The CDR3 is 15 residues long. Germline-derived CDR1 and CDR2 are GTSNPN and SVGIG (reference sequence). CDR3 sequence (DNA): TGTGCCGCCCGGCCGGGGAAGGGAAGCAATCAGCCCCAGCATTTT. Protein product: CAARPGKGSNQPQHF.

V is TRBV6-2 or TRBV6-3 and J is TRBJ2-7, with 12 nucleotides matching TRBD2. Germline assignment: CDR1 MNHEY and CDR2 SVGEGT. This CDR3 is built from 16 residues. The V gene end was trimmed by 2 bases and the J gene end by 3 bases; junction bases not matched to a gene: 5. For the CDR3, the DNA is TGTGCCAGCAGTTACACCAGACTAGCGGGGGACTACGAGCAGTACTTC. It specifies CASSYTRLAGDYEQYF.

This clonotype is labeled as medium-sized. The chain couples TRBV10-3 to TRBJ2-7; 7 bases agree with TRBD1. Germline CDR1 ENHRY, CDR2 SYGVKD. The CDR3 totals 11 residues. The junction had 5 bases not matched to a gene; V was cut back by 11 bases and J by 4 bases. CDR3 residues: CAVGTAYEQYF. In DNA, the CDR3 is TGTGCCGTCGGGACAGCTTACGAGCAGTACTTC.

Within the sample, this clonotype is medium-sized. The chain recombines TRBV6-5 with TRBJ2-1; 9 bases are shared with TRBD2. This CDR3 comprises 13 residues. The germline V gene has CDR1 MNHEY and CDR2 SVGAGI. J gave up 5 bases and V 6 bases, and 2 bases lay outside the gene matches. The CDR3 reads CASRASGNNEQFF. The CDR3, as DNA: TGTGCCAGCAGGGCTAGCGGGAACAATGAGCAGTTCTTC.

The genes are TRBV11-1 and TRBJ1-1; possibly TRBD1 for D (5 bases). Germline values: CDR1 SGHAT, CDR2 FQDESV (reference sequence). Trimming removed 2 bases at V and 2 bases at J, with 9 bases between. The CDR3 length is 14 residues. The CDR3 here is CASSLWRGNTEAFF. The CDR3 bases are TGTGCCAGCAGCTTATGGAGGGGAAACACTGAAGCTTTCTTT.